The present entry profiles one TCR gamma chain with its context. Its antigen remains unknown. A much more abundant neighbour one base away suggests this may be a read error. With CATT, TCRdb re-called clones from the RT-PCR reads. Among 700 to 1,000 gamma-chain clones listed, roughly 10% were seen once. This record belongs to a study of gammadelta T cells in human blood. General observations from the study: Microbial exposure reportedly appeared to drive polyclonal expansion of innate gamma-delta T cells right after birth.

Germline CDR1 EGSTGY, CDR2 YDSYTSSV. The CDR3 runs to 18 residues. V lost 0 bases to trimming and J lost 6 bases; unmatched junction nucleotides: 16. The gene calls are TRGV4 and TRGJP2. Input material: non-Vgamma9Vdelta2 gamma-delta T cells from infant blood. The TCR originated in a human donor. CDR3 region: CATWDGGVVGGGDWIKTF. The CDR3 nucleotides read TGTGCCACCTGGGATGGGGGTGTCGTGGGGGGTGGTGATTGGATCAAGACGTTT.